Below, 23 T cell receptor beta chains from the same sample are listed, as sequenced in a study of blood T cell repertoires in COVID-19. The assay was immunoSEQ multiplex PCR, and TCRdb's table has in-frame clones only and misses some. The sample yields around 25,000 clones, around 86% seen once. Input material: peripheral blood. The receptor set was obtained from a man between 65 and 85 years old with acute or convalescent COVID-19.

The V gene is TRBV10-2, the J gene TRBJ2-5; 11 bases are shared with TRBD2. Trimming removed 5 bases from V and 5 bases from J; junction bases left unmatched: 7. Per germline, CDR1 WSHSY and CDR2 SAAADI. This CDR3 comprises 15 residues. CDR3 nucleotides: TGCGCCAGCAGTCTACTAGCGGGAGAGATGGAGACCCAGTACTTC. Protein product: CASSLLAGEMETQYF.

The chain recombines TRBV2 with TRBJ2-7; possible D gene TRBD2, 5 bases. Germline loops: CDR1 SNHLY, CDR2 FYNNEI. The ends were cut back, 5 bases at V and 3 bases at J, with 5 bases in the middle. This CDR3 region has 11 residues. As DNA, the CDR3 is TGTGCCAGCAGTACTAGCTACGAGCAGTACTTC. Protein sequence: CASSTSYEQYF.

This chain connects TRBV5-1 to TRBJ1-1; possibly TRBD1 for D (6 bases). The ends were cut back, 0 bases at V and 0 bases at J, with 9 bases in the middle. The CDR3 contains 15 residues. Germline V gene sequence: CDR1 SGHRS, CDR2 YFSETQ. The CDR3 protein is CASSLATGMNTEAFF. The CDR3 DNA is TGCGCCAGCAGCTTGGCTACAGGGATGAACACTGAAGCTTTCTTT.

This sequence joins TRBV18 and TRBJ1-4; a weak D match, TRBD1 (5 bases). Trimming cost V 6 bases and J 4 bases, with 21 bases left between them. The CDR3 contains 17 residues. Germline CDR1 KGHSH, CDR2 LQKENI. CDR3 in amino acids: CASSQQAPSFFNEKLFF. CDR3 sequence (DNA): TGTGCCAGCTCTCAACAGGCGCCCTCATTCTTTAATGAAAAACTGTTTTTT.

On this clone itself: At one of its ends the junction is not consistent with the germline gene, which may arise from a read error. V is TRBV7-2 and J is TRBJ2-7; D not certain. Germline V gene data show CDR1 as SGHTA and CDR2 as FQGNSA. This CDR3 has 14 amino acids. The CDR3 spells CASSLSTGGYGQYF. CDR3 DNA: TGTGCCAGCAGCTTAAGCACGGGTGGGTACGGGCAGTACTTC.

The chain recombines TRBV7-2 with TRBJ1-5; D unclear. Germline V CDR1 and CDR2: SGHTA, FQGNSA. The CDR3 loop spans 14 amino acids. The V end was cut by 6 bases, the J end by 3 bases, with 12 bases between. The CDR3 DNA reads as TGTGCCAGCAGGATCTCAGACTACAATCAGCCCCAGCATTTT. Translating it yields CASRISDYNQPQHF.

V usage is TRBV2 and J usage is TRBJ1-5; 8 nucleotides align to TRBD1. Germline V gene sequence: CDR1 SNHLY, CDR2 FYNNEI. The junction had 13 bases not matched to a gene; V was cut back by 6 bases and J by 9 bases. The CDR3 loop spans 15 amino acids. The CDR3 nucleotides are TGTGCCAGCAGGGGAGGGACAGGATCCTTGGGGCCCCAGCATTTT. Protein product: CASRGGTGSLGPQHF.

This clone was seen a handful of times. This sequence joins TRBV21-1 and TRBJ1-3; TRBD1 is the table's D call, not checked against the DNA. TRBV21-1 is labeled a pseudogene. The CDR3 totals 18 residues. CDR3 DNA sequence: TGTGCCAGCAGCAAAGGCCCGGCCAGGTTAGTCTCTGGAAACACCATATATTTT. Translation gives CASSKGPARLVSGNTIYF.

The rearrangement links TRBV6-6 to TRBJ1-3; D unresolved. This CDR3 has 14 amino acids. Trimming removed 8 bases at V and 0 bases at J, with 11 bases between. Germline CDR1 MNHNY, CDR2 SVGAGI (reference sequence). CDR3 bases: TGTGCCAGCCGGACCGGGAACTCTGGAAACACCATATATTTT. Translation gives CASRTGNSGNTIYF.

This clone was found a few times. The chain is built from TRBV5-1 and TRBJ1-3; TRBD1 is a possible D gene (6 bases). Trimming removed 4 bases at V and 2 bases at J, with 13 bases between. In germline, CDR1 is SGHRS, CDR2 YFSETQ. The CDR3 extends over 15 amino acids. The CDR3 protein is CASSKGQPAGNTIYF. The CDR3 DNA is TGCGCCAGCAGCAAAGGACAGCCCGCTGGAAACACCATATATTTT. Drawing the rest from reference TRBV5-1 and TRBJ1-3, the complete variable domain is KAGVTQTPRYLIKTRGQQVTLSCSPISGHRSVSWYQQTPGQGLQFLFEYFSETQRNKGNFPGRFSGRQFSNSRSEMNVSTLELGDSALYLCASSKGQPAGNTIYFGEGSWLTVV.

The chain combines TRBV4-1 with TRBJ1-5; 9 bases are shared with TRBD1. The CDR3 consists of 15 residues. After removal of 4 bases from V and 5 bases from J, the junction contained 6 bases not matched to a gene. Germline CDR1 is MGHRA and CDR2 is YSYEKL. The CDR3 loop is CASSPLGTGHQPQHF. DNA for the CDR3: TGCGCCAGCAGCCCCCTCGGGACAGGGCATCAGCCCCAGCATTTT.

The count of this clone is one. The CDR3 DNA is TGTGCCTGGAGTACGTCAGGGAACACTGAAGCTTTCTTT. Translation: CAWSTSGNTEAFF. The J gene is TRBJ1-1, the V gene TRBV30; the D is unclear. This CDR3 spans 13 amino acids. V was pared by 2 bases and J by 1 base, with 8 bases between. Germline CDR1 and CDR2: GTSNPN and SVGIG (reference sequence).

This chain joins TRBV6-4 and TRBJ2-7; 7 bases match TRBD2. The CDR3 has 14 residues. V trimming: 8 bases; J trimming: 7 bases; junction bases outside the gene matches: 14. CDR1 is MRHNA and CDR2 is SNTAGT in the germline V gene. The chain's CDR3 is CASQVSAGVGEQYF. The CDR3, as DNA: TGTGCCAGCCAGGTCTCGGCGGGAGTCGGGGAGCAGTACTTC.

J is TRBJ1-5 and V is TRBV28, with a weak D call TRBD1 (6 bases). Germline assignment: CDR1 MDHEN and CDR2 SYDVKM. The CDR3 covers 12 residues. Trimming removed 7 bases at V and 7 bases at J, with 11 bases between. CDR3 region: CASTEGEQPQHF. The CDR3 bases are TGTGCCAGCACCGAGGGGGAGCAGCCCCAGCATTTT.

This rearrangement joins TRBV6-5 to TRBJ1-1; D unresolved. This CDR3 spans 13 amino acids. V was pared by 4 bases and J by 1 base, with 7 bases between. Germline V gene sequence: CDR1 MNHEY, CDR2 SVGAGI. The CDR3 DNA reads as TGTGCCAGCAGTTTTACTCCGAACACTGAAGCTTTCTTT. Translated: CASSFTPNTEAFF.

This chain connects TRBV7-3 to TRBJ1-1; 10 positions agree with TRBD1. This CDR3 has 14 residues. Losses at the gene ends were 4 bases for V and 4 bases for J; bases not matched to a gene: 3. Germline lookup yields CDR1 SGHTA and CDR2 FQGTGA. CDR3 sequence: CASSSTGGITEAFF. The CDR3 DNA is TGTGCCAGCAGCTCGACAGGGGGCATCACTGAAGCTTTCTTT.

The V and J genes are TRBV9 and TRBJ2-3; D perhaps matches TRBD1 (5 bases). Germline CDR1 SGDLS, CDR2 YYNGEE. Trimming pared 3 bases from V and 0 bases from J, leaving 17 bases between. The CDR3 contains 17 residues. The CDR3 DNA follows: TGTGCCAGCAGCGCGCCATTACAGGCCCTGAGCACAGATACGCAGTATTTT. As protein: CASSAPLQALSTDTQYF. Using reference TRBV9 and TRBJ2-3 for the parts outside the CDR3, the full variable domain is DSGVTQTPKHLITATGQRVTLRCSPRSGDLSVYWYQQSLDQGLQFLIQYYNGEERAKGNILERFSAQQFPDLHSELNLSSLELGDSALYFCASSAPLQALSTDTQYFGPGTRLTVL.

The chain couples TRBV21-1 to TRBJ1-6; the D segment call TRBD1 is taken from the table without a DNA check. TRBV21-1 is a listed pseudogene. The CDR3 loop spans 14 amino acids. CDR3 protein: CASSKAGVRCSLHF. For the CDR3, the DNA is TGTGCCAGCAGCAAAGCAGGGGTCCGATGCTCCCTCCACTTT.

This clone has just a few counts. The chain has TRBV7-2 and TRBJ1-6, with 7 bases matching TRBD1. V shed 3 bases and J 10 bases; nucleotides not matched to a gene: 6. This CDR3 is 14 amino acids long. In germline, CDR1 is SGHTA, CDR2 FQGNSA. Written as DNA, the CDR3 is TGTGCCAGCAGCTTTAGAGGACAGGCGTCACCCCTCCACTTT. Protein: CASSFRGQASPLHF.

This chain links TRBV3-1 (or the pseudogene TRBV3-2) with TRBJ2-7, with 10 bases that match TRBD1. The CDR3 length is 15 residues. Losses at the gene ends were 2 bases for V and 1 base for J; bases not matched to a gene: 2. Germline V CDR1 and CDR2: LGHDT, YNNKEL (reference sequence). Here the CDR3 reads CASSQRQGASYEQYF. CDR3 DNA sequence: TGTGCCAGCAGCCAACGACAGGGGGCTTCCTACGAGCAGTACTTC.

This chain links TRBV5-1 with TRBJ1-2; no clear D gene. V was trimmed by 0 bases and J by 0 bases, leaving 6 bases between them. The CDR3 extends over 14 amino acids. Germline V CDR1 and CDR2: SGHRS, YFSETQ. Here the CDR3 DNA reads TGCGCCAGCAGCTTGGGCGTAGCTAACTATGGCTACACCTTC. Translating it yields CASSLGVANYGYTF.

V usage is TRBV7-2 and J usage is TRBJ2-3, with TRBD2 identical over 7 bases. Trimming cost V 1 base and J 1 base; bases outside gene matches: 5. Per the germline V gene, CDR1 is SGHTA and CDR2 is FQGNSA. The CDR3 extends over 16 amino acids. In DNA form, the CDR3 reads TGTGCCAGCAGCTTAGAGGGCACTAGCGGCACAGATACGCAGTATTTT. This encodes CASSLEGTSGTDTQYF.

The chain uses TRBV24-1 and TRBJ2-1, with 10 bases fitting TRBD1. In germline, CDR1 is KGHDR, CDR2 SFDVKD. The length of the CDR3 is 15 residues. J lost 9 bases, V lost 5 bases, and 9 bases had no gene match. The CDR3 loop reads CATSVGTGETSEQFF. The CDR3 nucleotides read TGTGCCACCAGTGTCGGGACAGGGGAAACGTCTGAGCAGTTCTTC.